The clone carrying this T cell receptor (beta chain) was counted only a few times. Germline-derived CDR1 and CDR2 are SGHNT and YENEEA. This CDR3 contains 14 residues. After removal of 4 bases from V and 2 bases from J, the junction contained 5 bases not matched to a gene. The study ran its PCR with 60 Vbeta and 13 Jbeta primers. Profiled with immunoSEQ multiplex PCR; TCRdb holds only in-frame clones, not every one. The table has fewer than 200,000 clones, roughly 87% seen once. The data stem from a study of cytomegalovirus exposure and HLA in healthy donors. The chain employs TRBV11-3 and TRBJ2-7; 7 nucleotides match TRBD1. Sequencing used PBMCs. This TCR came from a girl under three years old in good health and CMV-seronegative. The DNA of the CDR3 is TGTGCCAGCAGCTCCTCAGGGGGACCCTACGAGCAGTACTTC. It translates to CASSSSGGPYEQYF.